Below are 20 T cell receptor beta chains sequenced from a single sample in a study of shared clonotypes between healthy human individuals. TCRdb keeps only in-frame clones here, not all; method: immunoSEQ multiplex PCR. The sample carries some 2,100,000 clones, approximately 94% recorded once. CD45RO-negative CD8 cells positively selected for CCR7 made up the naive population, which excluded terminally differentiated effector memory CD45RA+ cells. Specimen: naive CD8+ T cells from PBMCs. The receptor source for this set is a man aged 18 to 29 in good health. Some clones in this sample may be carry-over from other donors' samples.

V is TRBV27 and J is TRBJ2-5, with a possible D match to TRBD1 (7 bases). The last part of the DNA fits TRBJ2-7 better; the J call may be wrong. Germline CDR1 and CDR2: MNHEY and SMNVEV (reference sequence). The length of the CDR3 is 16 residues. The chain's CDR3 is CASSLSGGDRYYEQYF. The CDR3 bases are TGTGCCAGCAGTTTATCCGGCGGGGACAGATACTACGAGCAGTACTTC.

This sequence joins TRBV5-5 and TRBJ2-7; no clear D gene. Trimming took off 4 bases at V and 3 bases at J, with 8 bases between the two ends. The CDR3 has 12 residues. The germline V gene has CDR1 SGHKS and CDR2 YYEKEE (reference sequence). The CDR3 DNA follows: TGTGCCAGCAGCCCGGACGGCTACGAGCAGTACTTC. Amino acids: CASSPDGYEQYF.

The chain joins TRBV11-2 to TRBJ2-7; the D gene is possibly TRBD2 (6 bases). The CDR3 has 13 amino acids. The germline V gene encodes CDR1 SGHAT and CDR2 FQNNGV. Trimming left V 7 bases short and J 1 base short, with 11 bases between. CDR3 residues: CASTKTRSYEQYF. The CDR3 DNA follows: TGTGCCAGCACCAAGACTAGGTCCTACGAGCAGTACTTC.

CDR3 loop: CSVARAGANEQYF. CDR3 nucleotide sequence: TGCAGCGTTGCAAGGGCGGGGGCGAACGAGCAGTACTTC. This chain joins TRBV29-1 and TRBJ2-7, with D possibly being TRBD2 (7 bases). Germline CDR1 and CDR2: SQVTM and ANQGSEA. Between the trimmed V and J ends, which lost 4 bases and 5 bases, there was a span of 15 bases. CDR3 length equals 13 residues.

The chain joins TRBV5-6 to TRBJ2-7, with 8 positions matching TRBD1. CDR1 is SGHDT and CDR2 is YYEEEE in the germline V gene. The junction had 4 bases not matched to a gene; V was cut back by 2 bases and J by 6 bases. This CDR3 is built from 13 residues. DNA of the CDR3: TGTGCCAGCAGCTTTCAGGGGGCCGGCGAGCAGTACTTC. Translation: CASSFQGAGEQYF.

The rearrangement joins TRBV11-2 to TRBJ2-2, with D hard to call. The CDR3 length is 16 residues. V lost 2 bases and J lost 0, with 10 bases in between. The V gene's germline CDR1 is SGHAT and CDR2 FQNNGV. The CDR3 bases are TGTGCCAGCAGCTTATTCCCCACTCCGAACACCGGGGAGCTGTTTTTT. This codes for CASSLFPTPNTGELFF.

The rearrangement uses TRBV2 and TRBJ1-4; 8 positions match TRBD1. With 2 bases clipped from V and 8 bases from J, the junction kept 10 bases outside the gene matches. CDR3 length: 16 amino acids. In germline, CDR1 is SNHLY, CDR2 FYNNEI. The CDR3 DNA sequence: TGTGCCAGCAGTGAATTTCTCGGGACAGGCCCAGAAAAACTGTTTTTT. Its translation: CASSEFLGTGPEKLFF.

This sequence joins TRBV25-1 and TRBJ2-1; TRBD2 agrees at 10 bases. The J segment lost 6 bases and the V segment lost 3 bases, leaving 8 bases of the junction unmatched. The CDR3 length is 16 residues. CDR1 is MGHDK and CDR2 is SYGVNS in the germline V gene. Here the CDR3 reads CASSDLAGEIPNEQFF. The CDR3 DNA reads TGTGCCAGCAGTGACCTAGCGGGAGAAATCCCCAATGAGCAGTTCTTC. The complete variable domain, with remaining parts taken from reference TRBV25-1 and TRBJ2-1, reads EADIYQTPRYLVIGTGKKITLECSQTMGHDKMYWYQQDPGMELHLIHYSYGVNSTEKGDLSSESTVSRIRTEHFPLTLESARPSHTSQYLCASSDLAGEIPNEQFFGPGTRLTVL.

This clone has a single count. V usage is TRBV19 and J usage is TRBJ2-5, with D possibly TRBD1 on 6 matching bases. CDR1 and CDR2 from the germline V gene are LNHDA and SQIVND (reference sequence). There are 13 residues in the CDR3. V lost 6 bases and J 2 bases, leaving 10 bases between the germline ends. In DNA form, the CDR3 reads TGTGCCAGTAGGACAGGAGCACAAGAGACCCAGTACTTC. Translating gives CASRTGAQETQYF.

CDR3 sequence (DNA): TGTGCCAGCAGCTACCGACTAGCGGTGACAGATACGCAGTATTTT. This translates into CASSYRLAVTDTQYF. The chain employs TRBV7-8 and TRBJ2-3; 9 bases match TRBD2. Per the germline V gene, CDR1 is SGHVS and CDR2 is FQNEAQ. The junction had 5 bases not matched to a gene; V was cut back by 4 bases and J by 3 bases. This CDR3 is built from 15 residues. The whole variable domain, remainder taken from reference TRBV7-8 and TRBJ2-3, is GAGVSQSPRYKVAKRGQDVALRCDPISGHVSLFWYQQALGQGPEFLTYFQNEAQLDKSGLPSDRFFAERPEGSVSTLKIQRTQQEDSAVYLCASSYRLAVTDTQYFGPGTRLTVL.

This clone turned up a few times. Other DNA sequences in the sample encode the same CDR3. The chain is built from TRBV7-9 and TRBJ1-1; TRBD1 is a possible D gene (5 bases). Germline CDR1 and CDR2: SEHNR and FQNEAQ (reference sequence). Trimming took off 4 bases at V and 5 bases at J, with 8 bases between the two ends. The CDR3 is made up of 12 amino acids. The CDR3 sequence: CASSWGGTEAFF. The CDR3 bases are TGTGCCAGCAGCTGGGGGGGAACTGAAGCTTTCTTT. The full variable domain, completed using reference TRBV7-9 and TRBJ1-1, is DTGVSQNPRHKITKRGQNVTFRCDPISEHNRLYWYRQTLGQGPEFLTYFQNEAQLEKSRLLSDRFSAERPKGSFSTLEIQRTEQGDSAMYLCASSWGGTEAFFGQGTRLTVV.

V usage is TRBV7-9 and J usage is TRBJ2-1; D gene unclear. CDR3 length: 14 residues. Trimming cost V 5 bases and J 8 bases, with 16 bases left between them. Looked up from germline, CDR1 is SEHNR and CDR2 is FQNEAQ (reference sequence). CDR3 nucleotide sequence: TGTGCCAGCAGCGCCCTGGAACATGGGCATGAGCAGTTCTTC. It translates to CASSALEHGHEQFF.

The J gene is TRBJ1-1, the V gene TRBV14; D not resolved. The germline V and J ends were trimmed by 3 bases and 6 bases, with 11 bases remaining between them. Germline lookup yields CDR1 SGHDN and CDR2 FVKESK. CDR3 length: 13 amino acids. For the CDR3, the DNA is TGTGCCAGCAGCCACGGAGGGATGTCTGAAGCTTTCTTT. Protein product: CASSHGGMSEAFF.

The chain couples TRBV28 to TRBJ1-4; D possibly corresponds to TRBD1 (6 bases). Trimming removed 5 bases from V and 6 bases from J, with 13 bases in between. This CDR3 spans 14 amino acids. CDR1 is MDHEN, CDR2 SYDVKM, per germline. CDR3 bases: TGTGCCAGCAGTATAGGAAGGGGGGATGAAAAACTGTTTTTT. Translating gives CASSIGRGDEKLFF.

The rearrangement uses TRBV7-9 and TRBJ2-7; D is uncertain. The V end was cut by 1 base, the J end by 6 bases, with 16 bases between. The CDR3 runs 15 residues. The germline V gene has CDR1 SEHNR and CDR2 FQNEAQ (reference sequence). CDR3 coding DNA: TGTGCCAGCAGCTTAGTTTACACCACACCCCTCGAGCAGTACTTC. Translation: CASSLVYTTPLEQYF.

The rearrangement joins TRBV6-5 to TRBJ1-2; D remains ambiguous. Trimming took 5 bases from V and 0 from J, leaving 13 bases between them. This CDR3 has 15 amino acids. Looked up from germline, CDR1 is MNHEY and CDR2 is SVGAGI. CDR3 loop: CASSPLNGANYGYTF. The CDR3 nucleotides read TGTGCCAGCAGTCCCCTTAACGGAGCTAACTATGGCTACACCTTC.

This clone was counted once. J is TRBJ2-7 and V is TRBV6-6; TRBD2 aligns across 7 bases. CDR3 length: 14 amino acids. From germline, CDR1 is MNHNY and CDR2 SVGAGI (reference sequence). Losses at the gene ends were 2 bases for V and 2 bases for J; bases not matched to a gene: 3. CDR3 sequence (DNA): TGTGCCAGCAGTTACGGGGGGGACCCCTACGAGCAGTACTTC. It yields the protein CASSYGGDPYEQYF.

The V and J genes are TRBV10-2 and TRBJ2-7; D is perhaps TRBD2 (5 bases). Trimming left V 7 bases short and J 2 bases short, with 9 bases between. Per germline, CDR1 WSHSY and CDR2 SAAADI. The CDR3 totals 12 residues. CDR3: CASMDLAYEQYF. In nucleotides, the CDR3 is TGCGCCAGCATGGACTTAGCCTACGAGCAGTACTTC.

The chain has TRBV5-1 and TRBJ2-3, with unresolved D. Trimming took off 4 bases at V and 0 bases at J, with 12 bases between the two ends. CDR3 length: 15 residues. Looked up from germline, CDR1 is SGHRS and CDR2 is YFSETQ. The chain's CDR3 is CASSLRQPSTDTQYF. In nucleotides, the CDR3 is TGCGCCAGCAGCCTTCGACAACCGAGCACAGATACGCAGTATTTT.

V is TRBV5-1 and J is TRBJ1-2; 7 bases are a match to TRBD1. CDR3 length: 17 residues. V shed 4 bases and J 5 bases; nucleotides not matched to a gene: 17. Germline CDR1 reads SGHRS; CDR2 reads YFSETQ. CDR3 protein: CASSPSLSGRGFYGYTF. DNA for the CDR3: TGCGCCAGCAGCCCTTCTCTCTCGGGCAGGGGGTTTTATGGCTACACCTTC.